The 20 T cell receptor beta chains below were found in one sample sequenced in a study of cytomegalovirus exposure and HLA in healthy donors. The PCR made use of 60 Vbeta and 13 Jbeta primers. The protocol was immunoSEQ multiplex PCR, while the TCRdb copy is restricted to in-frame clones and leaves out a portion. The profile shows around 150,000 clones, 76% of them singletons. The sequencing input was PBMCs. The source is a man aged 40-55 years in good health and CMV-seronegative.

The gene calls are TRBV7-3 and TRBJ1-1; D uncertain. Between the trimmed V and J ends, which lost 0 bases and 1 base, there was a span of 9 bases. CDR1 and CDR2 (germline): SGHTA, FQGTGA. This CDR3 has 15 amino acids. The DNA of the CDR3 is TGTGCCAGCAGCTTAACGGGAGGACCGAACACTGAAGCTTTCTTT. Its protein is CASSLTGGPNTEAFF.

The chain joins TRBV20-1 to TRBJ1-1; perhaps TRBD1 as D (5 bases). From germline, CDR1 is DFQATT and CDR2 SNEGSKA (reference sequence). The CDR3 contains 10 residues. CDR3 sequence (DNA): TGCAGGGGGGAGGGAACTGAAGCTTTCTTT. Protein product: CRGEGTEAFF.

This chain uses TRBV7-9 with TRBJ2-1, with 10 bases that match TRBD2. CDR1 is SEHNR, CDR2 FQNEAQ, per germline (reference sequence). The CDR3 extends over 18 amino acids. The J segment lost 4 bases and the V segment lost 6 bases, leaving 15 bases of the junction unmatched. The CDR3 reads CASRASPLAGHPYNEQFF. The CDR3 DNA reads TGTGCCAGCAGGGCTAGCCCACTAGCGGGACATCCGTACAATGAGCAGTTCTTC.

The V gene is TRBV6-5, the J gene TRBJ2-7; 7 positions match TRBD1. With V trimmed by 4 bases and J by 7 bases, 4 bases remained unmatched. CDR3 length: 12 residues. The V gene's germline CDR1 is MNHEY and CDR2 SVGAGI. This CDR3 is CASSFRGSEQYF. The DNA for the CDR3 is TGTGCCAGCAGTTTCAGGGGGAGTGAGCAGTACTTC.

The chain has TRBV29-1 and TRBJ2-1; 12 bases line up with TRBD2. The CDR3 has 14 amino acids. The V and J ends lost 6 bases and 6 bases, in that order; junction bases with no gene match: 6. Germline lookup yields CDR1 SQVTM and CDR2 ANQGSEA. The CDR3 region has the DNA TGCAGCGTGCGAACTAGCGGGGGGCCCAATGAGCAGTTCTTC. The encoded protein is CSVRTSGGPNEQFF.

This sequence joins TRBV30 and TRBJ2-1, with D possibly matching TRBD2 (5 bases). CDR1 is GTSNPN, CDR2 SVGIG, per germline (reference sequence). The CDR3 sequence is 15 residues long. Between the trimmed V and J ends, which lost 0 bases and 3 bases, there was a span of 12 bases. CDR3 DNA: TGTGCCTGGAGTGTCTCTGGGGAGTTCTACAATGAGCAGTTCTTC. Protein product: CAWSVSGEFYNEQFF.

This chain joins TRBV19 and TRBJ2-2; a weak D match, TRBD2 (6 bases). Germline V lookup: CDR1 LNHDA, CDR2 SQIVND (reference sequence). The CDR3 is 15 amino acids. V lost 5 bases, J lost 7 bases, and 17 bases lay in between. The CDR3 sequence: CASSQTRSGGGELFF. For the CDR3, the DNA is TGTGCCAGTAGTCAGACTAGAAGTGGGGGCGGGGAGCTGTTTTTT.

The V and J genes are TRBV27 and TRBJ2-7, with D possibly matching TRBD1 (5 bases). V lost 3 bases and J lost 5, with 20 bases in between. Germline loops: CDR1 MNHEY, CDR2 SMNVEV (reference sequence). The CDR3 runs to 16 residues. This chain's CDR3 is CASSFLPPGSSHEQYF. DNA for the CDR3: TGTGCCAGCAGTTTCCTACCCCCAGGGTCGAGCCACGAGCAGTACTTC.

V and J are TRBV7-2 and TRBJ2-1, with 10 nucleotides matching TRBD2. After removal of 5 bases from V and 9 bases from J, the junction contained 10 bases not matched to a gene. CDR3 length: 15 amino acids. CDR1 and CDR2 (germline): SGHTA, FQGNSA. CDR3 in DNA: TGTGCCAGCAGCGCCAACAGCGGGGGGGCCGGTGAGCAGTTCTTC. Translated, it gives CASSANSGGAGEQFF.

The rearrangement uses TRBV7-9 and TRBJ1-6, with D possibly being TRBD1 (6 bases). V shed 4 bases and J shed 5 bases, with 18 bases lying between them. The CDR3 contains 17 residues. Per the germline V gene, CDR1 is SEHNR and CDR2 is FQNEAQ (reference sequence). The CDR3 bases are TGTGCCAGCAGCTCAGGACAGCCGCCTTCCCATAATTCACCCCTCCACTTT. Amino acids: CASSSGQPPSHNSPLHF.

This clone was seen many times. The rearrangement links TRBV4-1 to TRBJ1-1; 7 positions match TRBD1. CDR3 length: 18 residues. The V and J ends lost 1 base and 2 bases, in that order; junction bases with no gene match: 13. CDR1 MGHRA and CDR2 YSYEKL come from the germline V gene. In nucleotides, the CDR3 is TGCGCCAGCAGCCAAGGTCTAAATTACGGGACAGCAAACACTGAAGCTTTCTTT. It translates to CASSQGLNYGTANTEAFF.

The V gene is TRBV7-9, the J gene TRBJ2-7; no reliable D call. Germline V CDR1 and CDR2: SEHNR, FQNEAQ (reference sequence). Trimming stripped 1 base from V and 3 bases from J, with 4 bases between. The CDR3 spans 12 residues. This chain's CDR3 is CASSLGSYEQYF. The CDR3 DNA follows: TGTGCCAGCAGCTTAGGGAGCTACGAGCAGTACTTC. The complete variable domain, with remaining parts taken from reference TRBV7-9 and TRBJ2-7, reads DTGVSQNPRHKITKRGQNVTFRCDPISEHNRLYWYRQTLGQGPEFLTYFQNEAQLEKSRLLSDRFSAERPKGSFSTLEIQRTEQGDSAMYLCASSLGSYEQYFGPGTRLTVT.

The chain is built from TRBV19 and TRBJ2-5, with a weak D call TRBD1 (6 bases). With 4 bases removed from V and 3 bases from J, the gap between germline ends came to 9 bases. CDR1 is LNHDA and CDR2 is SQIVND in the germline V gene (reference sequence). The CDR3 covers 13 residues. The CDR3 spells CASSTQGKETQYF. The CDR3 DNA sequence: TGTGCCAGTAGTACTCAGGGGAAAGAGACCCAGTACTTC. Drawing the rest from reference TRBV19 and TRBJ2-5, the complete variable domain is DGGITQSPKYLFRKEGQNVTLSCEQNLNHDAMYWYRQDPGQGLRLIYYSQIVNDFQKGDIAEGYSVSREKKESFPLTVTSAQKNPTAFYLCASSTQGKETQYFGPGTRLLVL.

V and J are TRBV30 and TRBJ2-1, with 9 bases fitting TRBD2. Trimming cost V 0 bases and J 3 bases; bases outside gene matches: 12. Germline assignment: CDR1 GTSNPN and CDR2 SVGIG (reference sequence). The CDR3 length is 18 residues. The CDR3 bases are TGTGCCTGGAGTGTATTCGAGTGGCGGGGGGGCCTCTACAATGAGCAGTTCTTC. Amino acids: CAWSVFEWRGGLYNEQFF.

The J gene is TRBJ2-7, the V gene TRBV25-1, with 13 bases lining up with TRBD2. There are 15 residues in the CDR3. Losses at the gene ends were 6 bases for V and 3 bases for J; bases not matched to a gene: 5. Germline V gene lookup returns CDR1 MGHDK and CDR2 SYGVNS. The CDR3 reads CASSRRTSGSYEQYF. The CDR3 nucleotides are TGTGCCAGCAGCAGACGGACTAGCGGGAGCTACGAGCAGTACTTC.

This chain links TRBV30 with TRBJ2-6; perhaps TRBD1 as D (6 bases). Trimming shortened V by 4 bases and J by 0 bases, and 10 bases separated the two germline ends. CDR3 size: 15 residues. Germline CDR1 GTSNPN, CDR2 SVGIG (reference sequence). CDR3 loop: CAWTGVSSGANVLTF. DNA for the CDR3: TGTGCCTGGACAGGGGTCAGCTCTGGGGCCAACGTCCTGACTTTC. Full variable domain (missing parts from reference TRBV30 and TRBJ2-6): SQTIHQWPATLVQPVGSPLSLECTVEGTSNPNLYWYRQAAGRGLQLLFYSVGIGQISSEVPQNLSASRPQDRQFILSSKKLLLSDSGFYLCAWTGVSSGANVLTFGAGSRLTVL.

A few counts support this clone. The CDR3 sequence: CASSWDRVVSEAFF. The DNA for the CDR3 is TGTGCCAGCAGTTGGGACAGGGTTGTCTCTGAAGCTTTCTTT. The chain combines TRBV28 with TRBJ1-1; 9 nucleotides line up with TRBD1. The length of the CDR3 is 14 residues. Germline V CDR1 and CDR2: MDHEN, SYDVKM. V shed 4 bases and J 6 bases; nucleotides not matched to a gene: 6.

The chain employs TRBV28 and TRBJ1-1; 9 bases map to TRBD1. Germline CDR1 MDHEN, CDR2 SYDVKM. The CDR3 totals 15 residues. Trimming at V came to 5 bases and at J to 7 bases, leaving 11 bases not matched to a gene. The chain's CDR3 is CASSPGTGMRSEAFF. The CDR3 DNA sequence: TGTGCCAGCAGTCCCGGGACAGGGATGAGGAGTGAAGCTTTCTTT.

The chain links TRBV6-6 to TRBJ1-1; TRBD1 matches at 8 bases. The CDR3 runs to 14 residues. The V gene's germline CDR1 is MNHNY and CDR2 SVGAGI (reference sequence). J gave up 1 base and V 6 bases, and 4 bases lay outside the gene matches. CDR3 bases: TGTGCCAGCAGAAGCACAGGGGGGAACACTGAAGCTTTCTTT. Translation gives CASRSTGGNTEAFF.

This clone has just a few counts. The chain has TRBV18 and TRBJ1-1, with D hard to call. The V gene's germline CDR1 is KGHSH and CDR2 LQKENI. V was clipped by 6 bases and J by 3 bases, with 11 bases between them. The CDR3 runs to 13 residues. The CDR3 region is CASSPGEDTEAFF. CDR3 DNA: TGTGCCAGCTCCCCGGGAGAGGACACTGAAGCTTTCTTT. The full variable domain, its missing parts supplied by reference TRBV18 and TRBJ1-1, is NAGVMQNPRHLVRRRGQEARLRCSPMKGHSHVYWYRQLPEEGLKFMVYLQKENIIDESGMPKERFSAEFPKEGPSILRIQQVVRGDSAAYFCASSPGEDTEAFFGQGTRLTVV.